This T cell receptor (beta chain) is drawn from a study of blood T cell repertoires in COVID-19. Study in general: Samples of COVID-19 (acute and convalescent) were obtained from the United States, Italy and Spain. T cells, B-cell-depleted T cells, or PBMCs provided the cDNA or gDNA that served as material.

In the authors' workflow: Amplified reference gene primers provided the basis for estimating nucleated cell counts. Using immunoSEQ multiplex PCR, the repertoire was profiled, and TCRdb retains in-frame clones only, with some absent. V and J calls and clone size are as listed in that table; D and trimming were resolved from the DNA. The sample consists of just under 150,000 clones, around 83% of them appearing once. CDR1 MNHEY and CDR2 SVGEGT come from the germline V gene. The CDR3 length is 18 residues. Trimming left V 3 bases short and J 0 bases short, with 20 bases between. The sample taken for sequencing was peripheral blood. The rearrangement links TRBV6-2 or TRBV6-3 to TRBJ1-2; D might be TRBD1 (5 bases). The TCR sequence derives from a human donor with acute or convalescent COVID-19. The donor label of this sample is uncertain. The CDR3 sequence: CASSYRRTGVPANYGYTF. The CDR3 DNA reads TGTGCCAGCAGTTATCGTCGAACAGGCGTGCCCGCTAACTATGGCTACACCTTC.